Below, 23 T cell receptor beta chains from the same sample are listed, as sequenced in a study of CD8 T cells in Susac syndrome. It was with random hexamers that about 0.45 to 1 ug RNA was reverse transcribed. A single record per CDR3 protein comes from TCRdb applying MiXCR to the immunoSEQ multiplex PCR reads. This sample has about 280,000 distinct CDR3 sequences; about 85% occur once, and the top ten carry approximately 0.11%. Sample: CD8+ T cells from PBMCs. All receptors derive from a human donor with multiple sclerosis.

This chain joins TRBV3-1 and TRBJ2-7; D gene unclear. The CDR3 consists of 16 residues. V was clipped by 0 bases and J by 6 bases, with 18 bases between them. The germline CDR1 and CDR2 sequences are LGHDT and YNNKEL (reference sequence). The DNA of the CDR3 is TGTGCCAGCAGCCAAGAATCCTTTTCATTCCCTGGCGAGCAGTACTTC. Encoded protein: CASSQESFSFPGEQYF.

The CDR3 nucleotides are TGTGCCAGCAGCCTCCGTGACGGGACAGGGGCCTACGAGCAGTACTTC. Translating it yields CASSLRDGTGAYEQYF. This chain connects TRBV3-1 to TRBJ2-7; 10 positions match TRBD1. CDR1 and CDR2 (germline): LGHDT, YNNKEL (reference sequence). V shed 4 bases, J shed 2 bases, and the junction held 8 bases outside the gene matches. The CDR3 is 16 residues long.

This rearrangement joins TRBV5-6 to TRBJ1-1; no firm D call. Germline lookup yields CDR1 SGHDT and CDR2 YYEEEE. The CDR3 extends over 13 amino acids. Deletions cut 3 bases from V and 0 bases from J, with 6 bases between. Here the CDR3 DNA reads TGTGCCAGCAGCTCCGAAATGAACACTGAAGCTTTCTTT. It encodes CASSSEMNTEAFF.

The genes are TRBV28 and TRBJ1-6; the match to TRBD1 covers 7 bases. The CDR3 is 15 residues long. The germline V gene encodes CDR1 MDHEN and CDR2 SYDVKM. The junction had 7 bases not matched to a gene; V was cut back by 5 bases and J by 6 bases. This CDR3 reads CASSLRDSFNSPLHF. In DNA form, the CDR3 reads TGTGCCAGCAGTCTGCGGGACAGCTTTAATTCACCCCTCCACTTT. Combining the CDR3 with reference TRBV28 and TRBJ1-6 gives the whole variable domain DVKVTQSSRYLVKRTGEKVFLECVQDMDHENMFWYRQDPGLGLRLIYFSYDVKMKEKGDIPEGYSVSREKKERFSLILESASTNQTSMYLCASSLRDSFNSPLHFGNGTRLTVT.

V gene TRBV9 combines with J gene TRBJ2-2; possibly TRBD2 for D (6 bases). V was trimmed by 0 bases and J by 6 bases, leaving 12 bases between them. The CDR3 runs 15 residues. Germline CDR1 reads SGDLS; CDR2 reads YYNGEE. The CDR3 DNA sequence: TGTGCCAGCAGCGTAGTCGGGGGAGATTCCGGGGAGCTGTTTTTT. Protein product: CASSVVGGDSGELFF.

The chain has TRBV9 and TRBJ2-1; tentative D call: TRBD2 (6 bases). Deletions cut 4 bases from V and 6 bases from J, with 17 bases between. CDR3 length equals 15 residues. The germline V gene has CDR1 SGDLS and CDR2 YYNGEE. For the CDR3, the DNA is TGTGCCAGCAGCCCCCGCGATAGCGGTGTCAATGAGCAGTTCTTC. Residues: CASSPRDSGVNEQFF.

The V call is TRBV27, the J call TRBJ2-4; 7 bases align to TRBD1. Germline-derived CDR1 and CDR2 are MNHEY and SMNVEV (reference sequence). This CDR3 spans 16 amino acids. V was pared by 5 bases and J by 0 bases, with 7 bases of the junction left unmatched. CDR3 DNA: TGTGCCAGCAGTGTGTACAGGGGTCTAGCCAAAAACATTCAGTACTTC. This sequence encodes CASSVYRGLAKNIQYF.

CDR3: CASSVGEQGFEQYF. The DNA of the CDR3 is TGTGCCAGCAGCGTAGGTGAACAGGGGTTCGAGCAGTACTTC. The V and J genes are TRBV9 and TRBJ2-7, with TRBD1 matching over 7 bases. Germline CDR1 is SGDLS and CDR2 is YYNGEE. Trimming at V came to 0 bases and at J to 6 bases, leaving 6 bases not matched to a gene. This CDR3 contains 14 residues.

Written as DNA, the CDR3 is TGTGCCAGTTTAGCGGGAGGCAACTACTACGAGCAGTACTTC. Protein sequence: CASLAGGNYYEQYF. The chain links TRBV2 to TRBJ2-7; 10 nucleotides agree with TRBD2. The CDR3 has 14 residues. Trimming removed 9 bases from V and 3 bases from J; junction bases left unmatched: 8. Germline V gene data show CDR1 as SNHLY and CDR2 as FYNNEI.

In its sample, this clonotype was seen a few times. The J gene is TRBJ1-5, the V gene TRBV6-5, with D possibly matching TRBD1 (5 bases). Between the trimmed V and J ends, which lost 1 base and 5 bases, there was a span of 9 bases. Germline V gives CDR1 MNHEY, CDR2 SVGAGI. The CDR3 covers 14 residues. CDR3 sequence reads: CASSYYGRDQPQHF. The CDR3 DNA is TGTGCCAGCAGTTACTACGGCAGGGATCAGCCCCAGCATTTT.

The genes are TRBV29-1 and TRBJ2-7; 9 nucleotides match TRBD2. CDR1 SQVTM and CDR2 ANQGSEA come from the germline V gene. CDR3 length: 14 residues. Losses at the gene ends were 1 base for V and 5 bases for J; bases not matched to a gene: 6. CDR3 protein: CSVEGGLAFNEQYF. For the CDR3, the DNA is TGCAGCGTTGAAGGTGGACTAGCGTTCAACGAGCAGTACTTC.

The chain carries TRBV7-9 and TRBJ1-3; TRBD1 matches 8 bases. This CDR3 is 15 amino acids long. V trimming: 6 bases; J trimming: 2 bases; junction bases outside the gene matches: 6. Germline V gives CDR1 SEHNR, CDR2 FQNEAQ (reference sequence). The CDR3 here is CASRPDRGTGNTIYF. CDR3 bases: TGTGCCAGCAGACCTGACAGGGGCACTGGAAACACCATATATTTT.

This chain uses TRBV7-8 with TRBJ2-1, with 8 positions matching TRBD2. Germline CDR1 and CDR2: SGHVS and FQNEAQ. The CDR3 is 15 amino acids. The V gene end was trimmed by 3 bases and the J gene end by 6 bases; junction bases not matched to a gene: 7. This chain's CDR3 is CASSFREGRANEQFF. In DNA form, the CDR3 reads TGTGCCAGCAGCTTCCGGGAGGGCCGAGCCAATGAGCAGTTCTTC.

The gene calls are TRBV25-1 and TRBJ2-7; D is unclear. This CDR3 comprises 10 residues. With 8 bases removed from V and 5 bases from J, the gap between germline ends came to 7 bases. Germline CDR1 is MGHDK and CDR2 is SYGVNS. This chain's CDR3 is CASRSDEQYF. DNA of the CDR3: TGTGCCAGCCGGTCCGACGAGCAGTACTTC.

CDR3 coding DNA: TGTGCCAGCAGCCCACAGGGGGCGCCCGGTCAGCCCCAGCATTTT. Translation gives CASSPQGAPGQPQHF. The chain combines TRBV2 with TRBJ1-5, with TRBD1 identical over 9 bases. The CDR3 is made up of 15 amino acids. Germline V lookup: CDR1 SNHLY, CDR2 FYNNEI. V lost 6 bases, J lost 6 bases, and 9 bases stayed unmatched.

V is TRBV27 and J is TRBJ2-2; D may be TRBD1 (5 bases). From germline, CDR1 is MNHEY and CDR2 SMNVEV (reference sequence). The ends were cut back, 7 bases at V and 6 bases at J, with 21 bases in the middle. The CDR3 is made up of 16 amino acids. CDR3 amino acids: CASTSLKGVNPGELFF. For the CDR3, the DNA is TGTGCCAGCACCTCCCTGAAAGGGGTTAACCCCGGGGAGCTGTTTTTT.

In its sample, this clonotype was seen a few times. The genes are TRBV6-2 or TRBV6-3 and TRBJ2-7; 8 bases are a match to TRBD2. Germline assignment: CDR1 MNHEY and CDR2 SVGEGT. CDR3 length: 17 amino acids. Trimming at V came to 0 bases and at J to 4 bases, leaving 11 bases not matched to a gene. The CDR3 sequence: CASSYSKVTSGLYEQYF. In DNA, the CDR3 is TGTGCCAGCAGTTACTCGAAAGTAACTAGCGGACTTTACGAGCAGTACTTC.

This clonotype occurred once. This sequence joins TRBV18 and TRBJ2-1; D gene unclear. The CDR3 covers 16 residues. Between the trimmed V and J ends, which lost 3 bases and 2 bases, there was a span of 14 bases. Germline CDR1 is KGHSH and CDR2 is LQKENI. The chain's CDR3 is CASSPSTEHPYNEQFF. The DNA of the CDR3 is TGTGCCAGCTCACCTTCGACCGAACACCCCTACAATGAGCAGTTCTTC.

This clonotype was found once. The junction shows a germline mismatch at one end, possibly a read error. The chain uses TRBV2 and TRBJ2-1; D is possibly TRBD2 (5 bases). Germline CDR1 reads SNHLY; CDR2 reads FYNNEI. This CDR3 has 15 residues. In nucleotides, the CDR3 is TGTGCCAGCAGTGAAGGGGGAGTGGAATACAATGAGCAGCTCTTC. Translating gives CASSEGGVEYNEQLF.

CDR3 sequence (DNA): TGTGCCAGCAGCGCTAGCGGGAGAATCAATGAGCAGTTCTTC. This gives the protein CASSASGRINEQFF. The gene calls are TRBV9 and TRBJ2-1; 10 bases are shared with TRBD2. With V trimmed by 3 bases and J by 6 bases, 3 bases remained unmatched. Germline V gene lookup returns CDR1 SGDLS and CDR2 YYNGEE. This CDR3 has 14 residues.

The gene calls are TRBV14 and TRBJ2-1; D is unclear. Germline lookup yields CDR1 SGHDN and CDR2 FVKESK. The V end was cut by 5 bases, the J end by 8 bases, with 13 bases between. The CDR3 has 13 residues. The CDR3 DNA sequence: TGTGCCAGCAGCTTCGGACGTAGGTATGAGCAGTTCTTC. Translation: CASSFGRRYEQFF.

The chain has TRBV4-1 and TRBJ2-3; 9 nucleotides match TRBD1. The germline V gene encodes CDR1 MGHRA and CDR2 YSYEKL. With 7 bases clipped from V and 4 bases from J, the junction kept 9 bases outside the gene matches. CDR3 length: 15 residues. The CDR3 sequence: CASTPQGQGPDTQYF. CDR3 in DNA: TGCGCCAGCACCCCCCAGGGACAGGGCCCAGATACGCAGTATTTT.

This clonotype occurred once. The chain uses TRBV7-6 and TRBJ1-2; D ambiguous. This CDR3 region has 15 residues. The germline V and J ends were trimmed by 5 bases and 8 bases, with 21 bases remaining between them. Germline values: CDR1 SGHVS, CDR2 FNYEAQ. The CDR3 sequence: CASSPAEGPFGGYTF. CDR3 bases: TGTGCCAGCAGCCCGGCGGAAGGGCCGTTTGGCGGCTACACCTTC.